This entry lists 30 T cell receptor beta chains sequenced from one sample in a study of blood T cell repertoires in COVID-19. Libraries were prepared by immunoSEQ multiplex PCR; TCRdb keeps only in-frame clonotypes and omits some of them. The sample shows 60,000 to 80,000 clones, roughly 89% of them seen only once. The sequencing sample was made of peripheral blood. These receptors came from a human donor in a cohort sampled during active COVID-19.

The chain employs TRBV6-2 or TRBV6-3 and TRBJ1-2; TRBD1 agrees at 7 bases. Germline CDR1 is MNHEY and CDR2 is SVGEGT. The CDR3 consists of 11 residues. V dropped 6 bases and J dropped 7; count of bases not matched to a gene: 2. The CDR3 sequence: CASSPGGGYTF. The DNA for the CDR3 is TGTGCCAGCAGCCCAGGGGGTGGCTACACCTTC.

The chain joins TRBV11-2 to TRBJ2-1, with 10 nucleotides matching TRBD2. Germline CDR1 is SGHAT and CDR2 is FQNNGV. This CDR3 comprises 16 residues. V shed 2 bases, J shed 2 bases, and the junction held 3 bases outside the gene matches. CDR3 loop: CASSLRAGGAYNEQFF. CDR3 DNA sequence: TGTGCCAGCAGCTTACGAGCGGGGGGGGCCTACAATGAGCAGTTCTTC.

The count of this clone is one. The rearrangement links TRBV5-4 to TRBJ2-3, with 10 bases identical to TRBD2. Trimming at V came to 0 bases and at J to 3 bases, leaving 4 bases not matched to a gene. The CDR3 has 16 amino acids. Germline V gene data show CDR1 as SGHNT and CDR2 as YYREEE (reference sequence). The CDR3 DNA reads TGTGCCAGCAGCTTGGGGCTAGCGGGAGCAACAGATACGCAGTATTTT. Amino acids: CASSLGLAGATDTQYF.

The genes are TRBV21-1 and TRBJ2-3; the DNA was not compared with TRBD2, the D call given in the table. TRBV21-1 is assigned pseudogene status. The CDR3 length is 17 residues. This CDR3 reads CASSKRVAGTSTDTQYF. DNA of the CDR3: TGTGCCAGCAGCAAAAGAGTAGCGGGGACAAGCACAGATACGCAGTATTTT.

The chain uses TRBV7-6 and TRBJ2-7, with 7 bases aligning to TRBD2. The CDR3 sequence is 12 residues long. In germline, CDR1 is SGHVS, CDR2 FNYEAQ. Trimming took 5 bases from V and 4 from J; bases not matched to a gene: 2. CDR3 nucleotide sequence: TGTGCCAGCAGCCGGGGAGGGTACGAGCAGTACTTC. Translated, it gives CASSRGGYEQYF.

The rearrangement links TRBV9 to TRBJ2-5, with D possibly being TRBD2 (6 bases). The V end lost 1 base, the J end lost 5 bases, and 15 bases lay between the germline ends. Germline V lookup: CDR1 SGDLS, CDR2 YYNGEE. The CDR3 has 15 amino acids. Written as DNA, the CDR3 is TGTGCCAGCAGCGTATTGGACGCGGGGCGGGAGACCCAGTACTTC. Protein: CASSVLDAGRETQYF.

The chain employs TRBV5-1 and TRBJ2-3; D possibly corresponds to TRBD1 (6 bases). This CDR3 contains 16 residues. Germline V lookup: CDR1 SGHRS, CDR2 YFSETQ. V was pared by 0 bases and J by 6 bases, with 17 bases between. Here the CDR3 DNA reads TGCGCCAGCAGCTTGGCCAGATCTCAGGGGTGGGATACGCAGTATTTT. This encodes CASSLARSQGWDTQYF.

The chain links TRBV6-2 or TRBV6-3 to TRBJ2-1, with 10 nucleotides matching TRBD2. The CDR3 length is 15 residues. V shed 5 bases and J 5 bases; nucleotides not matched to a gene: 6. In germline, CDR1 is MNHEY, CDR2 SVGEGT. The CDR3 sequence is CASSALAGVHNEQFF. CDR3 coding DNA: TGTGCCAGCAGTGCCCTAGCGGGGGTTCACAATGAGCAGTTCTTC.

DNA of the CDR3: TGTGCCAGCAGCTTACAGGTGCCAGTCGTCTATGGCTACACCTTC. Amino acid sequence: CASSLQVPVVYGYTF. The V gene is TRBV7-9, the J gene TRBJ1-2, with D unresolved. Trimming shortened V by 2 bases and J by 4 bases, and 14 bases separated the two germline ends. The V gene's germline CDR1 is SEHNR and CDR2 FQNEAQ (reference sequence). The CDR3 consists of 15 residues. Filled out from reference TRBV7-9 and TRBJ1-2, the complete variable domain reads DTGVSQNPRHKITKRGQNVTFRCDPISEHNRLYWYRQTLGQGPEFLTYFQNEAQLEKSRLLSDRFSAERPKGSFSTLEIQRTEQGDSAMYLCASSLQVPVVYGYTFGSGTRLTVV.

This clone was seen only once. The rearrangement links TRBV12-3 or TRBV12-4 to TRBJ1-1; no clear D. This CDR3 region has 12 residues. V lost 4 bases and J 7 bases, leaving 10 bases between the germline ends. The CDR3: CASSSGLSEAFF. The CDR3 coding sequence is TGTGCCAGCAGTTCCGGACTGAGTGAAGCTTTCTTT.

The V call is TRBV6-2 or TRBV6-3, the J call TRBJ1-5; weak D call: TRBD1 (5 bases). The V and J ends lost 5 bases and 2 bases respectively, with 19 bases between them. The CDR3 runs to 17 residues. The germline V gene encodes CDR1 MNHEY and CDR2 SVGEGT. The CDR3 DNA sequence: TGTGCCAGCAGTCTCAACCCAGGGAGGCTGGGCAATCAGCCCCAGCATTTT. This translates into CASSLNPGRLGNQPQHF.

Only one count was recorded for this clone. The V and J genes are TRBV6-4 and TRBJ2-3; 8 bases line up with TRBD2. After removal of 2 bases from V and 6 bases from J, the junction contained 7 bases not matched to a gene. The CDR3 is 15 residues long. Germline V gives CDR1 MRHNA, CDR2 SNTAGT. The CDR3 is CASSDQGLAGDTQYF. CDR3 coding DNA: TGTGCCAGCAGTGACCAAGGACTAGCAGGCGATACGCAGTATTTT.

The chain recombines TRBV18 with TRBJ2-6; TRBD1 matches 8 bases. J lost 4 bases, V lost 4 bases, and 0 bases had no gene match. The CDR3 sequence is 14 residues long. The germline CDR1 and CDR2 sequences are KGHSH and LQKENI. CDR3 region: CASSRTGGANVLTF. For the CDR3, the DNA is TGTGCCAGCTCACGGACAGGGGGGGCCAACGTCCTGACTTTC.

This chain connects TRBV9 to TRBJ2-5; TRBD2 matches at 9 bases. This CDR3 region has 15 residues. Germline values: CDR1 SGDLS, CDR2 YYNGEE. The trim removed 3 bases at V and 5 bases at J, leaving 8 bases unmatched. CDR3 sequence: CASSGSGSVTETQYF. CDR3 sequence (DNA): TGTGCCAGCAGCGGTAGCGGGAGCGTAACGGAGACCCAGTACTTC.

The chain recombines TRBV28 with TRBJ1-4; D might be TRBD1 (6 bases). The CDR3 extends over 15 amino acids. The V and J ends lost 2 bases and 7 bases respectively, with 14 bases between them. The V gene's germline CDR1 is MDHEN and CDR2 SYDVKM. The CDR3 coding sequence is TGTGCCAGCAGTTTAGGAGTTGTAGGGGGTGAAAAACTGTTTTTT. It translates to CASSLGVVGGEKLFF.

The V call is TRBV6-5, the J call TRBJ2-7; maybe TRBD1 (5 bases). The CDR3 runs 13 residues. Trimming removed 6 bases from V and 2 bases from J, with 11 bases in between. Germline V lookup: CDR1 MNHEY, CDR2 SVGAGI. The CDR3 sequence is CASSRDSTYEQYF. CDR3 DNA: TGTGCCAGCAGCCGCGACAGCACCTACGAGCAGTACTTC.

The chain couples TRBV30 to TRBJ1-2, with TRBD1 matching 8 bases. The germline CDR1 and CDR2 sequences are GTSNPN and SVGIG (reference sequence). The CDR3 covers 13 residues. With 5 bases clipped from V and 2 bases from J, the junction kept 4 bases outside the gene matches. The CDR3 region is CAWQDRANYGYTF. The CDR3 DNA reads TGTGCCTGGCAGGACAGGGCAAACTATGGCTACACCTTC.

The V gene is TRBV5-1, the J gene TRBJ1-1; possibly TRBD1 for D (5 bases). The V end was cut by 4 bases, the J end by 4 bases, with 20 bases between. The CDR3 extends over 16 amino acids. CDR1 and CDR2 (germline): SGHRS, YFSETQ. The CDR3, as DNA: TGCGCCAGCAGCGCCAGCCGAGGGGTGGGGGGCACTGAAGCTTTCTTT. Translated: CASSASRGVGGTEAFF.

This chain uses TRBV2 with TRBJ2-2; no definite D call. CDR1 is SNHLY, CDR2 FYNNEI, per germline. The CDR3 totals 13 residues. V was clipped by 4 bases and J by 5 bases, with 8 bases between them. CDR3: CASSVEATGELFF. The CDR3 region has the DNA TGTGCCAGCAGTGTTGAAGCGACCGGGGAGCTGTTTTTT.

The V and J genes are TRBV30 and TRBJ2-7; 11 bases fit TRBD2. The length of the CDR3 is 15 residues. Germline-derived CDR1 and CDR2 are GTSNPN and SVGIG (reference sequence). V shed 2 bases and J 6 bases; nucleotides not matched to a gene: 9. The CDR3 nucleotides are TGTGCCTGGAGTTCCTACCTAGCGGGGGGCTCCGAGCAGTACTTC. Translation gives CAWSSYLAGGSEQYF.

V gene TRBV21-1 combines with J gene TRBJ1-2; the table's D call TRBD1 went unverified against the DNA. TRBV21-1 is shown as a pseudogene. The CDR3 totals 13 residues. CDR3 DNA sequence: TGTGCCAGCAGTGACAGGGAAGGGGATGGCTACACCTTC. Its translation: CASSDREGDGYTF.

This chain joins TRBV5-6 and TRBJ2-5; 11 bases are a match to TRBD2. With V trimmed by 3 bases and J by 1 base, 2 bases remained unmatched. Per germline, CDR1 SGHDT and CDR2 YYEEEE. This CDR3 is built from 15 residues. The CDR3 sequence: CASSSSGGRQETQYF. The CDR3 bases are TGTGCCAGCAGCTCTAGCGGGGGGCGCCAAGAGACCCAGTACTTC.

J is TRBJ1-2 and V is TRBV6-5; 7 bases map to TRBD1. Germline CDR1 reads MNHEY; CDR2 reads SVGAGI. V was clipped by 6 bases and J by 5 bases; unmatched bases: 6. The CDR3 runs 13 residues. The chain's CDR3 is CASRDRALYGYTF. The CDR3 region has the DNA TGTGCCAGCAGAGACAGGGCGTTGTATGGCTACACCTTC.

The chain joins TRBV12-3 or TRBV12-4 to TRBJ2-5; D not certain. With 7 bases removed from V and 5 bases from J, the gap between germline ends came to 14 bases. The CDR3 spans 13 residues. CDR3 sequence reads: CASKAQARETQYF. The CDR3 nucleotides are TGTGCCAGCAAGGCACAAGCTAGGGAGACCCAGTACTTC.

The V call is TRBV5-4, the J call TRBJ1-5; 8 nucleotides agree with TRBD1. V shed 4 bases and J 7 bases; nucleotides not matched to a gene: 16. The CDR3 is 17 amino acids. The germline V gene encodes CDR1 SGHNT and CDR2 YYREEE (reference sequence). The CDR3 loop is CASSPRQGPTSGQPQHF. The CDR3 region has the DNA TGTGCCAGCAGCCCGAGACAGGGGCCTACCTCGGGACAGCCCCAGCATTTT.

The chain uses TRBV27 and TRBJ2-1; 8 bases agree with TRBD1. This CDR3 contains 14 residues. With 3 bases clipped from V and 4 bases from J, the junction kept 2 bases outside the gene matches. CDR1 and CDR2 from the germline V gene are MNHEY and SMNVEV (reference sequence). CDR3 loop: CASSFRQGYNEQFF. CDR3 DNA: TGTGCCAGCAGTTTCCGACAGGGGTACAATGAGCAGTTCTTC.

CDR3 region: CASSLNREDYGYTF. As DNA, the CDR3 is TGTGCCAGCAGCTTGAATCGGGAAGACTATGGCTACACCTTC. The chain joins TRBV5-5 to TRBJ1-2; D unclear. Trimming left V 1 base short and J 3 bases short, with 10 bases between. Per germline, CDR1 SGHKS and CDR2 YYEKEE (reference sequence). This CDR3 is built from 14 residues.

This rearrangement joins TRBV18 to TRBJ1-5; 11 nucleotides agree with TRBD1. Germline assignment: CDR1 KGHSH and CDR2 LQKENI. This CDR3 is built from 18 residues. Unmatched junction bases numbered 7, after V lost 3 bases and J lost 0 bases. The CDR3 DNA reads TGTGCCAGCTCACCTGGGACAGGGGGGTCAGATAGCAATCAGCCCCAGCATTTT. Its protein product is CASSPGTGGSDSNQPQHF. Together with reference TRBV18 and TRBJ1-5, the CDR3 gives the full variable domain: NAGVMQNPRHLVRRRGQEARLRCSPMKGHSHVYWYRQLPEEGLKFMVYLQKENIIDESGMPKERFSAEFPKEGPSILRIQQVVRGDSAAYFCASSPGTGGSDSNQPQHFGDGTRLSIL.

The V gene is TRBV18, the J gene TRBJ1-6; 8 bases are shared with TRBD1. This CDR3 is built from 12 residues. Germline loops: CDR1 KGHSH, CDR2 LQKENI. V was pared by 3 bases and J by 14 bases, with 3 bases of the junction left unmatched. CDR3 sequence (DNA): TGTGCCAGCTCACCCGGACAGGGCACCCTCCACTTT. Its protein product is CASSPGQGTLHF.

This chain uses TRBV9 with TRBJ1-2; no firm D call. Germline V lookup: CDR1 SGDLS, CDR2 YYNGEE. Trimming left V 0 bases short and J 6 bases short, with 12 bases between. The CDR3 length is 14 residues. CDR3 in amino acids: CASSVGASPDGYTF. The CDR3 DNA follows: TGTGCCAGCAGCGTAGGGGCCAGCCCGGATGGCTACACCTTC. The whole variable domain, filled in from reference TRBV9 and TRBJ1-2, reads DSGVTQTPKHLITATGQRVTLRCSPRSGDLSVYWYQQSLDQGLQFLIQYYNGEERAKGNILERFSAQQFPDLHSELNLSSLELGDSALYFCASSVGASPDGYTFGSGTRLTVV.